This T cell receptor beta chain was obtained from a study of blood T cell repertoires in COVID-19. Study-level information: Italy, Spain and the United States were the sources of the convalescent and acute COVID-19 samples. The cDNA or gDNA used as material had been derived from T cells, B-cell-depleted T cells, or PBMCs.

From germline, CDR1 is SGHDT and CDR2 YYEEEE. V dropped 6 bases and J dropped 9; count of bases not matched to a gene: 10. The CDR3 loop spans 13 amino acids. In the original processing: Nucleated cell number was recorded as an estimate derived from reference gene primer amplification. Produced via immunoSEQ multiplex PCR; TCRdb's table is partial and in-frame only. V and J calls and clone size are given by that table; D and trimming were obtained from the DNA. The sample carries roughly 59,000 clones, around 73% recorded once. The rearrangement links TRBV5-6 to TRBJ1-2; TRBD1 matches 8 bases. The receptor was derived from a man older than 75 with acute or convalescent COVID-19. The sample consisted of peripheral blood. CDR3: CASTFGQGGSYTF. CDR3 in DNA: TGTGCCAGCACCTTTGGACAGGGAGGAAGCTACACCTTC.